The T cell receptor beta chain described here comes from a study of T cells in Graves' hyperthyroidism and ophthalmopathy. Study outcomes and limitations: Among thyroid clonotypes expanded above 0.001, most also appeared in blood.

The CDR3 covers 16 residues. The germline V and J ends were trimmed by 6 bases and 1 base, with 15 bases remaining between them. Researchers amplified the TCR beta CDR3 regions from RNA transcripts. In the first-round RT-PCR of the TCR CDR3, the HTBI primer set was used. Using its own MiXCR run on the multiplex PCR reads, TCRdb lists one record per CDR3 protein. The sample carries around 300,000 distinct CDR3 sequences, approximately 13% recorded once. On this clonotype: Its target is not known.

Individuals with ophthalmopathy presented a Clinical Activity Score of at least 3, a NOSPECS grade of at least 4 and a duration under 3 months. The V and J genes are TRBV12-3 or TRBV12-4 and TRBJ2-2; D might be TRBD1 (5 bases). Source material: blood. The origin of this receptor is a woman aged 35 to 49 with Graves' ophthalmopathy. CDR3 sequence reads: CASSHLSRVNTGELFF. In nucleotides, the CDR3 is TGTGCCAGCAGCCACCTTAGCAGGGTGAACACCGGGGAGCTGTTTTTT.